What follows describes a single TCR beta chain. This clonotype was detected ten times or more. Its antigen target is currently unknown. No qualities accompany the bases; no much larger clone lies one base away. The data were taken from a study of T-cell memory formation after mild COVID-19 (dated by TCRdb to about 2021). About the investigation overall: TCR sequence clusters from the two donors were found to be largely donor specific. Longitudinal TCRalpha and TCRbeta repertoire sequencing tracked T-cell clones expanding and contracting after mild COVID-19 in a couple of donors. Two young, previously healthy adult volunteers, one female and one male, were included in the cohort.

Ficoll-Paque density gradient centrifugation was the method used to isolate PBMCs. The germline V gene encodes CDR1 SQVTM and CDR2 ANQGSEA. The CDR3 starts with the cysteine, ends with the phenylalanine, and has 13 residues. Of all the DNA, just the CDR3 is kept, 39 bases in frame from base 1. Unmatched junction bases come to 2, with V trimmed by 4 bases and J by 2 bases. Sequencing was performed on an Illumina NovaSeq 6000. TCRalpha and TCRbeta cDNA libraries were built by 5'RACE with constant-segment primers, adding sample barcodes and unique molecular identifiers. RNA was extracted from every sample with Trizol reagent. Library amplification was performed in two PCR steps, and a second sample barcode and Illumina TruSeq adapters were introduced in the second step. The libraries were sequenced on an Illumina NovaSeq using 2 x 150 bp paired-end reads. The original pipeline was this. Reads were demultiplexed and collapsed into UMI-guided consensus sequences with migec v1.2.7. Using mixcr v2.1.11, UMI consensuses were aligned to TRA and TRB V and J templates and then assembled into clonotypes. Expanded or contracted clonotypes were those called significant by both edgeR and NoisET, with noise models trained on biological replicates. For edgeR calls, a false discovery rate-adjusted p below 0.01 and a log2 fold-change threshold of 1 were applied. As an exploratory analysis of dynamics, max-normalized trajectories of the 1000 most abundant clonotypes were examined by PCA with hierarchical clustering. The CD4 or CD8 phenotype of responding clones was assigned using the separately sequenced CD4+ and CD8+ repertoires. TCRdb redid the processing of the public reads, applying fastp at Q25 and MiXCR, and retained in-frame beta chains. Identical CDR3 proteins give one entry, which carries the most common genes and DNA. TCRdb, rather than the study authors, made the V and J calls. The sample contains some 410,000 distinct CDR3 sequences, more than 20% of them found a single time. The ten most abundant clones make up approximately 14% of the sample.

Beyond this particular receptor, the publication reports: Only a couple of mild cases were covered by the study, and larger cohorts that include severe cases with pre-infection samples were considered necessary. SARS-CoV-2 specificity of the second-wave clones peaking on day 37 was not confirmed. Some responding clones were detected in pre-infection memory, which suggested that pre-existing cross-reactive memory T cells had joined the SARS-CoV-2 response. Balanced CD4/CD8 phenotypes were observed for clones contracting from day 15 to 85, whereas a bias towards CD4+ was observed for a second wave of clones expanding from day 15 to 37. Contracting CD4+ clones were located mainly in the CM and EM memory subsets, whereas CD8+ clones were found to be enriched in EMRA.

This sequence originates from an adult woman who had mild COVID-19 (a few samples of this study predate the infection). The sample titles of this study are shuffled in the database, so cell type and time point are left out; the donor was told from shared clones. Sequences were obtained from PBMCs or a T cell subset sorted from them (not recorded which). The receptor chain draws on TRBV29-1 and TRBJ1-2, and 9 junctional nucleotides match TRBD1. The CDR3 region: CSVGGTGNYGYTF. The nucleotide sequence is TGCAGCGTTGGAGGGACAGGGAACTATGGCTACACCTTC.